This T cell receptor (beta chain) was captured in a study of control samples from healthy donors and cancer patients. Measured with immunoSEQ multiplex PCR; TCRdb has only the in-frame clones, and not every one. The table includes 60,000 or so clones, about 96% detected once. The germline V gene has CDR1 SEHNR and CDR2 FQNEAQ (reference sequence). The CDR3 totals 15 residues. V shed 1 base and J shed 4 bases, with 13 bases lying between them. The receptor was derived from a woman aged 18-30 years in good health. J is TRBJ1-2 and V is TRBV7-9; possibly TRBD1 for D (6 bases). Material: blood. The CDR3 bases are TGTGCCAGCAGCTTAGAGAGAGGACAGTCCTATGGCTACACCTTC. It is translated as CASSLERGQSYGYTF.